Sequencing of this T cell receptor (beta chain) was carried out in a study of blood T cell repertoires in COVID-19. Here immunoSEQ multiplex PCR was the method, and the copy in TCRdb shows in-frame clones only, minus some. The sample has more than 70,000 clones; approximately 86% are singletons. This sequence originates from a man aged 50 to 60 with active or convalescent COVID-19. The material sequenced was peripheral blood.

For the CDR3, the DNA is TGTGCCAGTAGCCCCCTCGGCGGGGGTCTAGGGTGGGATGAGCAGTTCTTC. It encodes CASSPLGGGLGWDEQFF. The chain employs TRBV19 and TRBJ2-1; 7 bases align to TRBD2. The length of the CDR3 is 17 residues. J gave up 8 bases and V 6 bases, and 19 bases lay outside the gene matches. CDR1 is LNHDA, CDR2 SQIVND, per germline (reference sequence).